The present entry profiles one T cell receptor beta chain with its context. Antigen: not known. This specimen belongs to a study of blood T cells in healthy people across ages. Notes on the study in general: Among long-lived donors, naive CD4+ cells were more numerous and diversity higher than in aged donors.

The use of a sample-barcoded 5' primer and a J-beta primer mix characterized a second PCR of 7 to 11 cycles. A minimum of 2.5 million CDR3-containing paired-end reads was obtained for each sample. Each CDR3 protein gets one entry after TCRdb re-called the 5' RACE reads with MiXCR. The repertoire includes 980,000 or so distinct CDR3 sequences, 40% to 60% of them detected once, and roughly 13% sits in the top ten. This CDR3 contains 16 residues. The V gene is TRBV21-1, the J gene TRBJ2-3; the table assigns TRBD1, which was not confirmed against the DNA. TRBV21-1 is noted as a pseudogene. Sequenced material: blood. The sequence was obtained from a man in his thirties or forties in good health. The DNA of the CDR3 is TGTGCCAGCAGCAACCGGGACAGGGCTAGCACAGATACGCAGTATTTT. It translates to CASSNRDRASTDTQYF.